The 14 T cell receptor beta chains in this list originate from one sample, sequenced in a study of cytomegalovirus exposure and HLA in healthy donors. Use of 60 Vbeta and 13 Jbeta primers characterized the PCR. Clones were read by immunoSEQ multiplex PCR, and TCRdb kept only the in-frame ones, dropping some. The sample lists 150,000 to 250,000 clones, 70% to 85% seen once, with 4% to 4.5% in the top ten. Sequenced: PBMCs. These TCRs come from a woman between 25 and 40 years old in good health and CMV-seropositive.

CDR3 amino acids: CASSPDRVMLHTQYF. CDR3 nucleotide sequence: TGCGCCAGCAGCCCCGACAGGGTTATGCTCCATACGCAGTATTTT. The chain recombines TRBV5-1 with TRBJ2-3; 7 nucleotides align to TRBD1. Germline-derived CDR1 and CDR2 are SGHRS and YFSETQ. The CDR3 is made up of 15 amino acids. The V gene end was trimmed by 4 bases and the J gene end by 7 bases; junction bases not matched to a gene: 12.

This sequence joins TRBV7-2 and TRBJ1-1, with TRBD1 matching over 7 bases. The V gene end was trimmed by 5 bases and the J gene end by 5 bases; junction bases not matched to a gene: 11. This CDR3 has 15 amino acids. Germline V gene lookup returns CDR1 SGHTA and CDR2 FQGNSA. The CDR3 here is CASSKDRAERTEAFF. CDR3 DNA: TGTGCCAGCAGCAAAGACAGGGCCGAGAGGACTGAAGCTTTCTTT.

V is TRBV6-6 and J is TRBJ2-7, with TRBD1 matching 12 bases. From germline, CDR1 is MNHNY and CDR2 SVGAGI (reference sequence). The CDR3 loop spans 15 amino acids. After removal of 2 bases from V and 5 bases from J, the junction contained 4 bases not matched to a gene. CDR3 region: CASSYAGTGGHEQYF. The CDR3 region has the DNA TGTGCCAGCAGTTACGCAGGGACAGGGGGCCACGAGCAGTACTTC.

The V call is TRBV2, the J call TRBJ1-3; tentative D call: TRBD1 (6 bases). From germline, CDR1 is SNHLY and CDR2 FYNNEI. The CDR3 covers 14 residues. The V gene lost 2 bases and the J gene lost 4 bases, with 9 bases spanning the gap. Here the CDR3 reads CASSESGVGNTIYF. The DNA for the CDR3 is TGTGCCAGCAGTGAATCAGGGGTCGGAAACACCATATATTTT.

V gene TRBV27 combines with J gene TRBJ2-7; 8 bases match TRBD2. This CDR3 has 15 amino acids. Germline CDR1 MNHEY, CDR2 SMNVEV (reference sequence). V was pared by 3 bases and J by 4 bases, with 8 bases of the junction left unmatched. The CDR3 reads CASSFIGRAGYEQYF. The CDR3 DNA follows: TGTGCCAGCAGTTTTATCGGGAGGGCCGGGTACGAGCAGTACTTC.

The V call is TRBV6-5, the J call TRBJ1-1, with a possible D match to TRBD1 (6 bases). The germline V gene has CDR1 MNHEY and CDR2 SVGAGI. This CDR3 spans 14 amino acids. V was trimmed by 4 bases and J by 0 bases, leaving 9 bases between them. The CDR3 sequence is CASSSQGMNTEAFF. In DNA form, the CDR3 reads TGTGCCAGCAGTTCCCAGGGGATGAACACTGAAGCTTTCTTT.

The CDR3 DNA follows: TGTGCCAGCAGCCACCTGGGAGGGGGCTCCTACAATGAGCAGTTCTTC. Protein sequence: CASSHLGGGSYNEQFF. The chain recombines TRBV7-2 with TRBJ2-1; D may be TRBD2 (7 bases). V shed 5 bases and J shed 0 bases, with 14 bases lying between them. From germline, CDR1 is SGHTA and CDR2 FQGNSA. The CDR3 is made up of 16 amino acids.

The chain combines TRBV7-2 with TRBJ2-1, with unresolved D. CDR3 length: 14 residues. Per the germline V gene, CDR1 is SGHTA and CDR2 is FQGNSA. Trimming left V 9 bases short and J 0 bases short, with 12 bases between. The DNA of the CDR3 is TGTGCCAGTGCAGGTTCAAACTCCTACAATGAGCAGTTCTTC. It encodes CASAGSNSYNEQFF.

The CDR3 loop is CASAPLAGYETQYF. CDR3 sequence (DNA): TGTGCCAGCGCTCCCCTAGCGGGTTACGAGACCCAGTACTTC. The gene calls are TRBV7-9 and TRBJ2-5, with 8 bases aligning to TRBD2. Germline loops: CDR1 SEHNR, CDR2 FQNEAQ (reference sequence). The V gene end was trimmed by 8 bases and the J gene end by 5 bases; junction bases not matched to a gene: 10. The CDR3 runs 14 residues.

This rearrangement joins TRBV5-8 to TRBJ2-7; D gene uncertain. Trimming took off 3 bases at V and 0 bases at J, with 16 bases between the two ends. In germline, CDR1 is SGHTS, CDR2 YDEGEE. The CDR3 sequence is 16 residues long. CDR3 residues: CASSSTQRIRSYEQYF. The CDR3 nucleotides read TGTGCCAGCAGCTCTACCCAGAGGATCCGCTCCTACGAGCAGTACTTC.

The J gene is TRBJ1-6, the V gene TRBV10-3; D is possibly TRBD1 (6 bases). Germline V lookup: CDR1 ENHRY, CDR2 SYGVKD. This CDR3 has 15 amino acids. Trimming shortened V by 5 bases and J by 5 bases, and 13 bases separated the two germline ends. The CDR3 is CAISLGDKDNSPLHF. Here the CDR3 DNA reads TGTGCCATCAGTCTGGGGGACAAGGATAATTCACCCCTCCACTTT.

This chain connects TRBV7-9 to TRBJ2-2; possibly TRBD1 for D (9 bases). Germline CDR1 and CDR2: SEHNR and FQNEAQ (reference sequence). The CDR3 runs to 16 residues. The ends were cut back, 0 bases at V and 6 bases at J, with 14 bases in the middle. The CDR3: CASSLASGTGSGELFF. In nucleotides, the CDR3 is TGTGCCAGCAGCTTAGCTAGCGGGACAGGGTCCGGGGAGCTGTTTTTT.

This clone was found a few times. The V call is TRBV9, the J call TRBJ2-1, with TRBD2 matching 9 bases. The junction had 8 bases not matched to a gene; V was cut back by 2 bases and J by 5 bases. This CDR3 has 16 residues. Germline assignment: CDR1 SGDLS and CDR2 YYNGEE. CDR3 nucleotides: TGTGCCAGCAGCGTTGAGCGGGGGGCGCTAAACAATGAGCAGTTCTTC. It codes for CASSVERGALNNEQFF.

This clone has a single count. V gene TRBV6-5 combines with J gene TRBJ1-6; TRBD1 is a possible D gene (5 bases). Per the germline V gene, CDR1 is MNHEY and CDR2 is SVGAGI. The CDR3 covers 15 residues. Trimming left V 2 bases short and J 7 bases short, with 12 bases between. CDR3 in amino acids: CASSYASGRNSPLHF. CDR3 coding DNA: TGTGCCAGCAGTTACGCGTCAGGGCGGAATTCACCCCTCCACTTT.